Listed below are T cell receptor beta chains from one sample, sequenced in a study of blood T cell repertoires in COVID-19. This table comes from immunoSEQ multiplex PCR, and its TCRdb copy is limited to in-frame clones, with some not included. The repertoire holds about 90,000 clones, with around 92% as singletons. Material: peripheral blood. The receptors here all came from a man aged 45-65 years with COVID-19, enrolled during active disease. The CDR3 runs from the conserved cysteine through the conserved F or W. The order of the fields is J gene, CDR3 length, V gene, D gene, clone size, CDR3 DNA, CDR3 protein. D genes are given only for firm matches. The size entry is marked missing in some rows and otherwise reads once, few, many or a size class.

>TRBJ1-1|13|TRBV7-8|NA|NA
TGTGCCAGCAGCTTAGGCAGGGTAACTGAAGCTTTCTTT
CASSLGRVTEAFF
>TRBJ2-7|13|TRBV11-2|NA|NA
TGTGCCAGCAGCTTATTGCAGGAATACGAGCAGTACTTC
CASSLLQEYEQYF
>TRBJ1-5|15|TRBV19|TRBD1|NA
TGTGCCAGTAGTACCGGACAGGGCGACAATCAGCCCCAGCATTTT
CASSTGQGDNQPQHF
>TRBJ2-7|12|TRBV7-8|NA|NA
TGTGCCAGCAGCCCTCGGGGGTACGAGCAGTACTTC
CASSPRGYEQYF
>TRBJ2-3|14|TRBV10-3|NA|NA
TGTGCCACCAGGGCGGGGTGGGACACAGATACGCAGTATTTT
CATRAGWDTDTQYF
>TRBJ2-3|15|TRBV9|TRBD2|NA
TGTGCCAGCACCCCGCGCGGGGGGGCAGGAGATACGCAGTATTTT
CASTPRGGAGDTQYF
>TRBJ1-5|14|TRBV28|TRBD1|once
TGTGCCAGCAGTTTATCACAGGGGACACAGCCCCAGCATTTT
CASSLSQGTQPQHF
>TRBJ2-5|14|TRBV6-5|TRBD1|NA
TGTGCCAGCAGTAAGGGACAGAGCCAAGAGACCCAGTACTTC
CASSKGQSQETQYF
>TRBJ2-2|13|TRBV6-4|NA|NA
TGTGCCAGCAGTGGGACTAACACCGGGGAGCTGTTTTTT
CASSGTNTGELFF
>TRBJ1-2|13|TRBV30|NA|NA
TGTGCCTGGGGGTACAGGGAGGGGTATGGCTACACCTTC
CAWGYREGYGYTF
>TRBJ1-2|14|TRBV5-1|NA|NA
TGCGCCAGCAGCACGGGGGGCGCAGGCTCGGGCTACACCTTC
CASSTGGAGSGYTF
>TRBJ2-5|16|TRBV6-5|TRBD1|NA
TGTGCCAGCAGTTTTCCGCCTCGACAGGGTAAAGAGACCCAGTACTTC
CASSFPPRQGKETQYF
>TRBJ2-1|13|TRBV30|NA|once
TGTGCCTGGAGACTGGGAGCTGGCGGCGAGCAGTTCTTC
CAWRLGAGGEQFF
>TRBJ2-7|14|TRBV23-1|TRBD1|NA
TGCGCCGGAGTTTCCCCCGACAGGGCAGAAGAGCAGTACTTC
CAGVSPDRAEEQYF
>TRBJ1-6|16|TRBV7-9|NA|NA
TGTGCCAGCAGCTCAAATGCGGGGTCCTATAATTCACCCCTCCACTTT
CASSSNAGSYNSPLHF
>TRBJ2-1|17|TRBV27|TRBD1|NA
TGTGCCAGCAGTTTCCTCACAGGGGGCGCAGACGTCCGGGAGCAGTTCTTC
CASSFLTGGADVREQFF
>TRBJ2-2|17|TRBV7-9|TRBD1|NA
TGTGCCAGCAGCTTAGGCGGCAGGGGGCCTGGGACCGGGGAGCTGTTTTTT
CASSLGGRGPGTGELFF
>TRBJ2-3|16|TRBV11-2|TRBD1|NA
TGTGCCAGCAGGGACGACAGGGGGGGGAGCACAGATACGCAGTATTTT
CASRDDRGGSTDTQYF
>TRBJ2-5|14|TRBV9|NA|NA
TGTGCCAGCAGCGCATCCACCCCAGGGGAGACCCAGTACTTC
CASSASTPGETQYF
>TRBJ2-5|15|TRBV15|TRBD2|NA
TGTGCCACCAGTTTAGCGGGGGGGCTGAGCGAGACCCAGTACTTC
CATSLAGGLSETQYF
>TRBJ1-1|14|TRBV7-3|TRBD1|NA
TGTGCCAGCAGCTTGACAGGGATTGGCACTGAAGCTTTCTTT
CASSLTGIGTEAFF
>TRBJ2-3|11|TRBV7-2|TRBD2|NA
TGTGCCAGCAGCATGACTAGCGGGGTGGCGTTT
CASSMTSGVAF